This T cell receptor (beta chain) was obtained from a study of cytomegalovirus exposure and HLA in healthy donors. Germline-derived CDR1 and CDR2 are KGHSH and LQKENI. The V end lost 5 bases, the J end lost 4 bases, and 15 bases lay between the germline ends. CDR3 length equals 15 residues. Sequencing used immunoSEQ multiplex PCR; TCRdb keeps in-frame clones, though not all of them. The data contain about 120,000 clones, around 86% of them singletons. Only a few counts were recorded for this clone. The chain uses TRBV18 and TRBJ1-5; tentative D call: TRBD1 (5 bases). This clonotype originated in a young woman in good health and CMV-seronegative. Sequences were obtained from PBMCs. The chain's CDR3 is CASSALDRANQPQHF. CDR3 sequence (DNA): TGTGCCAGCTCAGCACTTGACAGAGCAAATCAGCCCCAGCATTTT.